The 10 T cell receptor beta chains below come from one sample, sequenced in a study of glioma-infiltrating T cells after dendritic cell vaccination. The time point denotes: after dendritic cell vaccination, including at tumor progression/relapse. Produced via immunoSEQ multiplex PCR; TCRdb's table is partial and in-frame only. The repertoire has 100,000 or so clones, around 80% of them found once; the top ten carry approximately 5.4%. The source material was blood, sampled after dendritic cell vaccination. Receptor source: a human donor with glioblastoma.

This clone is a singleton in its sample. This chain uses TRBV29-1 with TRBJ2-1; D may correspond to TRBD1 or TRBD2 (11 bases each). Germline-derived CDR1 and CDR2 are SQVTM and ANQGSEA. The CDR3 spans 18 residues. V gave up 4 bases and J gave up 2 bases, with 24 bases separating them. CDR3 loop: CSVVGTGGSGRAYNEQFF. Written as DNA, the CDR3 is TGCAGCGTTGTGGGGACAGGGGGTAGCGGGAGGGCCTACAATGAGCAGTTCTTC.

The chain has TRBV19 and TRBJ1-5; 9 positions agree with TRBD1. The germline CDR1 and CDR2 sequences are LNHDA and SQIVND (reference sequence). This CDR3 region has 14 residues. Germline trimming cut 5 bases from V and 7 bases from J; bases unmatched to any gene: 6. The CDR3 nucleotides read TGTGCCAGTAGTTCCGGGACAGGGAGGCAGCCCCAGCATTTT. This gives the protein CASSSGTGRQPQHF.

This chain connects TRBV5-5 to TRBJ2-7, with unresolved D. With 0 bases removed from V and 3 bases from J, the gap between germline ends came to 7 bases. The CDR3 contains 13 residues. Germline-derived CDR1 and CDR2 are SGHKS and YYEKEE (reference sequence). CDR3: CASSLAGNYEQYF. CDR3 coding DNA: TGTGCCAGCAGCTTGGCCGGTAACTACGAGCAGTACTTC.

The rearrangement links TRBV9 to TRBJ2-1, with unresolved D. V dropped 1 base and J dropped 6 bases, with 5 bases sitting between them. The CDR3 has 12 residues. The V gene's germline CDR1 is SGDLS and CDR2 YYNGEE. CDR3 nucleotides: TGTGCCAGCAGCGTACCGGGCAATGAGCAGTTCTTC. Translated: CASSVPGNEQFF.

J is TRBJ2-7 and V is TRBV18, with a tentative D call TRBD1 (5 bases). The CDR3 extends over 16 amino acids. From germline, CDR1 is KGHSH and CDR2 LQKENI. The V end lost 1 base, the J end lost 5 bases, and 18 bases lay between the germline ends. The CDR3 bases are TGTGCCAGCTCACCACAGTCCCCTGGGGCAGGGAACGAGCAGTACTTC. Translating gives CASSPQSPGAGNEQYF.

The chain is built from TRBV5-4 and TRBJ2-5, with D possibly TRBD1 on 6 matching bases. From germline, CDR1 is SGHNT and CDR2 YYREEE (reference sequence). This CDR3 contains 14 residues. V was shortened by 5 bases and J by 2 bases, with 13 bases between the two germline ends. The CDR3 nucleotides are TGTGCCAGCAGTGGAACCGGGACACAAGAGACCCAGTACTTC. This translates into CASSGTGTQETQYF.

This chain links TRBV27 with TRBJ2-7, with TRBD1 matching 8 bases. CDR3 size: 14 residues. V was pared by 7 bases and J by 1 base, with 6 bases of the junction left unmatched. Germline V gene data show CDR1 as MNHEY and CDR2 as SMNVEV (reference sequence). The CDR3 region has the DNA TGTGCCAGCAATGACAGGGGCGGGTCCTACGAGCAGTACTTC. Residues: CASNDRGGSYEQYF.

This clone came up a few times. For the CDR3, the DNA is TGTGCCAGCAGTTACGGTCGGGGAAACACCATATATTTT. It encodes CASSYGRGNTIYF. V is TRBV6-5 and J is TRBJ1-3; D unresolved. The CDR3 covers 13 residues. Germline V CDR1 and CDR2: MNHEY, SVGAGI. Between the trimmed V and J ends, which lost 2 bases and 4 bases, there was a span of 6 bases.

The chain combines TRBV2 with TRBJ2-2; a possible D gene is TRBD2 (5 bases). This CDR3 comprises 15 residues. Germline CDR1 reads SNHLY; CDR2 reads FYNNEI. Trimming took off 7 bases at V and 3 bases at J, with 15 bases between the two ends. CDR3 residues: CASTSSGIHTGELFF. The CDR3 DNA reads TGTGCCAGCACTTCGTCGGGAATACACACCGGGGAGCTGTTTTTT.

The V call is TRBV10-2, the J call TRBJ1-2, with 8 bases that match TRBD1. The CDR3 runs to 15 residues. With V trimmed by 4 bases and J by 6 bases, 10 bases remained unmatched. The germline gives CDR1 WSHSY, CDR2 SAAADI. CDR3 DNA sequence: TGCGCCAGCAGTGGCACGAGACAGGGGCTAAATGGCTACACCTTC. Its translation: CASSGTRQGLNGYTF.